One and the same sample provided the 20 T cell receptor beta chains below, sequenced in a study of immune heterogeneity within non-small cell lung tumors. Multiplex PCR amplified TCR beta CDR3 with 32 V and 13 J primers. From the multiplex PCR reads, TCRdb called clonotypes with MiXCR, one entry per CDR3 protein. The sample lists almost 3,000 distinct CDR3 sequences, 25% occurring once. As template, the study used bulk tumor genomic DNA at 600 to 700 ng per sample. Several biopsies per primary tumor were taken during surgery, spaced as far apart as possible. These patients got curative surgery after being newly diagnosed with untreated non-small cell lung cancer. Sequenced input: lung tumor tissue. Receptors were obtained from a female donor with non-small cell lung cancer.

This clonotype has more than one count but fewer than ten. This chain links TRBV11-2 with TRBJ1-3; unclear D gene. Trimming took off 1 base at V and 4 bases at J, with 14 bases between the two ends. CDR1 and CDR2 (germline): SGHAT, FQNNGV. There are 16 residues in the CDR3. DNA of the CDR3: TGTGCCAGCAGCTTAGTTGCCTCTGGGAACGGAAACACCATATATTTT. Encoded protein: CASSLVASGNGNTIYF.

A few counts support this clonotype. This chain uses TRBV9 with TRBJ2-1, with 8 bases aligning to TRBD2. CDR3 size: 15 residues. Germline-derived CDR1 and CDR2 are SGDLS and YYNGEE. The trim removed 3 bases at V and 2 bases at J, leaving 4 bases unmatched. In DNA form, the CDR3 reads TGTGCCAGCAGCGCAAGTAGCGGGGCCTACAATGAGCAGTTCTTC. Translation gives CASSASSGAYNEQFF.

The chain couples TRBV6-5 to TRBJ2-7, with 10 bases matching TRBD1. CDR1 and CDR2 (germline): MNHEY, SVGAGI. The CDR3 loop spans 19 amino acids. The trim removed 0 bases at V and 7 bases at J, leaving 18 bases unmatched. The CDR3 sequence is CASSYSRWRDRGLVVEQYF. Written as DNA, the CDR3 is TGTGCCAGCAGTTACTCGAGGTGGCGGGACAGGGGCCTGGTAGTGGAGCAGTACTTC.

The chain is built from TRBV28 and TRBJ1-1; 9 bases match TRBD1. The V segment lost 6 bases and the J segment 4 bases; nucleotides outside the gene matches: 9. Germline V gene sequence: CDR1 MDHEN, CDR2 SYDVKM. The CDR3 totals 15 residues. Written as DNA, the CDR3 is TGTGCCAGCAGACCCACAGGGGGCCAGGGCACTGAAGCTTTCTTT. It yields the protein CASRPTGGQGTEAFF.

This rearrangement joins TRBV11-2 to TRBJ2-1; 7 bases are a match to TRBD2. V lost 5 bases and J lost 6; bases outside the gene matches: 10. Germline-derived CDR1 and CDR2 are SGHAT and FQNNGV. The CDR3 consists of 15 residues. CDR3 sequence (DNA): TGTGCCAGCAGCATACGGGACGGGGAGGGCAATGAGCAGTTCTTC. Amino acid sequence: CASSIRDGEGNEQFF.

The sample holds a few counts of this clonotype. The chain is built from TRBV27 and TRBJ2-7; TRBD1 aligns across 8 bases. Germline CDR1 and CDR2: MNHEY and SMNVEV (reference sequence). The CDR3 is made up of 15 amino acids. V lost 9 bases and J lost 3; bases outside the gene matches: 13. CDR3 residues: CASLSTGGPFYEQYF. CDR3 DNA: TGTGCCAGTTTGTCTACAGGGGGTCCCTTCTACGAGCAGTACTTC.

CDR3 in amino acids: CAPTLWQGGTYEQYF. As DNA, the CDR3 is TGTGCCCCAACCTTATGGCAGGGAGGGACCTACGAGCAGTACTTC. This sequence joins TRBV6-1 and TRBJ2-7, with 7 bases identical to TRBD2. With 11 bases clipped from V and 2 bases from J, the junction kept 15 bases outside the gene matches. The germline V gene has CDR1 MNHNS and CDR2 SASEGT. This CDR3 region has 15 residues.

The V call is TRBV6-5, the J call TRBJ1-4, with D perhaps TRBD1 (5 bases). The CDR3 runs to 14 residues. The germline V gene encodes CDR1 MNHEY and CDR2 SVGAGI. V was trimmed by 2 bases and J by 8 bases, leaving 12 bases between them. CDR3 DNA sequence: TGTGCCAGCAGTTACAGGGGAGTAGACGAAAAACTGTTTTTT. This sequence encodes CASSYRGVDEKLFF.

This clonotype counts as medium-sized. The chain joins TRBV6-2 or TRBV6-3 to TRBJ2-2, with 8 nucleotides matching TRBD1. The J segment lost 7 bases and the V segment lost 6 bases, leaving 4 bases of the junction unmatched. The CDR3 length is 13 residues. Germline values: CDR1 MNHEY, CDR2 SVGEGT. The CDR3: CASRDRDHGELFF. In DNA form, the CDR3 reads TGTGCCAGCAGGGACAGGGACCACGGGGAGCTGTTTTTT.

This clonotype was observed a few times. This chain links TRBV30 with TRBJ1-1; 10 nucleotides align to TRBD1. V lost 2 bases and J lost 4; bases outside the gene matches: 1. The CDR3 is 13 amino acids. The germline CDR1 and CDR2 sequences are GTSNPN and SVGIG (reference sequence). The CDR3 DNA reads TGTGCCTGGAGTTGGACAGGGGGCACTGAAGCTTTCTTT. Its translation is CAWSWTGGTEAFF.

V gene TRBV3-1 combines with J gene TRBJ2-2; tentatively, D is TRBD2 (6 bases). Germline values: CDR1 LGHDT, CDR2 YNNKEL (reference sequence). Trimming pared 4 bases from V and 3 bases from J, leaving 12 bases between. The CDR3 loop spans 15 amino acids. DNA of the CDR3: TGTGCCAGCAGCCGGAGGGCCGGGGACACCGGGGAGCTGTTTTTT. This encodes CASSRRAGDTGELFF.

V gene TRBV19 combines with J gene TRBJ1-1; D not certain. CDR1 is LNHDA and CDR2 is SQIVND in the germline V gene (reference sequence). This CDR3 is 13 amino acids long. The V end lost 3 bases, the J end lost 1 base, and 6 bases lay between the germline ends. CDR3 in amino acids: CASSMWGNTEAFF. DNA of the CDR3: TGTGCCAGTAGTATGTGGGGGAACACTGAAGCTTTCTTT.

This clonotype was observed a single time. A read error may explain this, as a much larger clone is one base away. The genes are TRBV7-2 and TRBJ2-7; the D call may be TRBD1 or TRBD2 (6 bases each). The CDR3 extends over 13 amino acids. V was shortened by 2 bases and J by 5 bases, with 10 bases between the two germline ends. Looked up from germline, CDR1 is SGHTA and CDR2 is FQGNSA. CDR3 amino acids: CASSLLGGNEQYF. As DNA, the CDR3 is TGTGCCAGCAGCTTATTAGGGGGGAACGAGCAGTACTTC. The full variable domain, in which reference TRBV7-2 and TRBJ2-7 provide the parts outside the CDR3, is GAGVSQSPSNKVTEKGKDVELRCDPISGHTALYWYRQSLGQGLEFLIYFQGNSAPDKSGLPSDRFSAERTGGSVSTLTIQRTQQEDSAVYLCASSLLGGNEQYFGPGTRLTVT.

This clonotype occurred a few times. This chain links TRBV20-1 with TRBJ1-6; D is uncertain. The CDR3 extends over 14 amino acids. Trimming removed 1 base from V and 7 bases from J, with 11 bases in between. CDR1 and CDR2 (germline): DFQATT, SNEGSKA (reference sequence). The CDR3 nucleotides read TGCAGTGCTAGAGCCCCCGGCATAAATTCACCCCTCCACTTT. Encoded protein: CSARAPGINSPLHF.

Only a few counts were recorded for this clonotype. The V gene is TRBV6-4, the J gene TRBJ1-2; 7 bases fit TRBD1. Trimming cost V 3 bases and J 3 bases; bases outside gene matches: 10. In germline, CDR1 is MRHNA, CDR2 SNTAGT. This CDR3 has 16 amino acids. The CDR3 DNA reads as TGTGCCAGCAGTGAGCTTCCGGGACAGATGGACTATGGCTACACCTTC. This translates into CASSELPGQMDYGYTF.

This CDR3 reads CASSLWGPYSNQPQHF. DNA for the CDR3: TGTGCCAGCAGTTTATGGGGACCATATAGCAATCAGCCCCAGCATTTT. This chain joins TRBV28 and TRBJ1-5; D may be TRBD1 (5 bases). The V and J ends lost 0 bases and 0 bases respectively, with 9 bases between them. Germline loops: CDR1 MDHEN, CDR2 SYDVKM. The CDR3 loop spans 16 amino acids.

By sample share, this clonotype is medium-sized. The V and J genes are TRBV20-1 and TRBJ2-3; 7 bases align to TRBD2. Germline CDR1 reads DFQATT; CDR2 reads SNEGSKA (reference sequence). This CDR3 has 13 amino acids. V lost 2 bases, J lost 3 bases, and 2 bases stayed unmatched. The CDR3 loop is CSARQGGTDTQYF. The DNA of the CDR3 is TGCAGTGCTAGACAGGGAGGGACAGATACGCAGTATTTT.

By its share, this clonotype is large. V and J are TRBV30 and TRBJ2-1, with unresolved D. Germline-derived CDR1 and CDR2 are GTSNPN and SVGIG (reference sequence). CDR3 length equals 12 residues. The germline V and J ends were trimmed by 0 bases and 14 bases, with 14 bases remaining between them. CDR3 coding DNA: TGTGCCTGGAGTGTACAAGTCGGGCAGGAGTTCTTC. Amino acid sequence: CAWSVQVGQEFF.

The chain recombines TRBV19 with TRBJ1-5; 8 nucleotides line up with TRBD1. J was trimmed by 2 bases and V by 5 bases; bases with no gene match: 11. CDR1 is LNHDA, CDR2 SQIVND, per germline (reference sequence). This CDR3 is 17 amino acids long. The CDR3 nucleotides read TGTGCCAGTAGTCCTGACAGGGGAGGCTCGGGCAATCAGCCCCAGCATTTT. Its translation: CASSPDRGGSGNQPQHF.

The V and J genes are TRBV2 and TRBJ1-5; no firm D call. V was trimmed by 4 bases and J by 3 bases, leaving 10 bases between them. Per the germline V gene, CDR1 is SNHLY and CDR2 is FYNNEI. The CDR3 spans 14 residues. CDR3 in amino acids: CASSVGPDNQPQHF. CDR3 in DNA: TGTGCCAGCAGTGTAGGGCCGGACAATCAGCCCCAGCATTTT.